This paragraph reports one T cell receptor (beta chain). It is likely a read error, because the conserved phenylalanine at the end of the CDR3 is missing. No DNA is shown, since the ends of the CDR3 on it are uncertain; the CDR3 is the one TCRdb lists. TCR beta VDJ and CDR3 profiling used genomic DNA as template. TCRdb reprocessed the reads with MiXCR, giving one entry per CDR3 protein. The table shows a few hundred thousand distinct CDR3 sequences, with 55% to 65% occurring only once. Germline assignment: CDR1 DFQATT and CDR2 SNEGSKA (reference sequence). A total of 12 residues make up the CDR3, ends included. This sample is part of a study of CD8+CD57+ T cells in acquired aplastic anemia.

The specimen was sorted CD4+, CD8+, or CD8+CD57+ T cells (not recorded which) from PBMCs. The chain uses TRBV20-1 and TRBJ2-5; TRBD2 is the table's D call, not checked against the DNA. The clonotype comes from a human donor with severe aplastic anemia or a healthy control (not recorded which). This CDR3 reads CSARALTSGLNT.